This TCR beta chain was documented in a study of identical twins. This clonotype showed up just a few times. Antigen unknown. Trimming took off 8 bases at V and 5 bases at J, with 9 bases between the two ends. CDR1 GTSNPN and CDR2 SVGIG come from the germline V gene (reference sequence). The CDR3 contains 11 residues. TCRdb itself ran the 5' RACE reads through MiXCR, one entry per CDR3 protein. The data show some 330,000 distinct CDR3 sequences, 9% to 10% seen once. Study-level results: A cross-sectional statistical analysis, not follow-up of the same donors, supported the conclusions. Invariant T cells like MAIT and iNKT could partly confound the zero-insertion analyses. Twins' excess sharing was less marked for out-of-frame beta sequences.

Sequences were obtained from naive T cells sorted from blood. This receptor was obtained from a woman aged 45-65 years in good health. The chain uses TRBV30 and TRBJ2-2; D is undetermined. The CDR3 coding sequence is TGTGCCGGCGCACAGACCGGGGAGCTGTTTTTT. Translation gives CAGAQTGELFF.